This TCR beta chain was recorded in a study of patients and donors after allogeneic stem cell transplantation. TCRdb used MiXCR to reprocess the RT-PCR reads, holding one entry per CDR3 protein. The data hold some 960,000 distinct CDR3 sequences, with over 15% observed a single time. This CDR3 is built from 16 residues. Trimming shortened V by 4 bases and J by 4 bases, and 20 bases separated the two germline ends. The germline V gene encodes CDR1 MNHEY and CDR2 SMNVEV (reference sequence). This clonotype has a handful of counts. The sequence was collected from a human donor who was either an allogeneic HSCT recipient or a stem cell or donor lymphocyte infusion donor (not recorded which). It is not recorded whose cells these are; they may come from a transplant donor. The chain couples TRBV27 to TRBJ2-7; D gene uncertain. The sequenced sample consisted of blood, either unsorted or a sorted T cell fraction (not recorded which). CDR3 residues: CASSSSTARKSYEQYF. The CDR3 bases are TGTGCCAGCAGTTCCTCAACCGCCCGGAAGAGTTACGAGCAGTACTTC.